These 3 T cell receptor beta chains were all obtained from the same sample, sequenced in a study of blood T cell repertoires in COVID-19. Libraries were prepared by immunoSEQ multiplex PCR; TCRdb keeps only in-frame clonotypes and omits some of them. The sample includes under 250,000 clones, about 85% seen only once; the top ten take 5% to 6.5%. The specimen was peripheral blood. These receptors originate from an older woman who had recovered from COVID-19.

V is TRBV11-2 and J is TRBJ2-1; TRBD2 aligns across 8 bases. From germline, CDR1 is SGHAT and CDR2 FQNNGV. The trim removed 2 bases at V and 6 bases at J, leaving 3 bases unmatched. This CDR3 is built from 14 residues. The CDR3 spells CASSLQREINEQFF. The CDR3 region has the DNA TGTGCCAGCAGCTTACAGCGGGAGATCAATGAGCAGTTCTTC.

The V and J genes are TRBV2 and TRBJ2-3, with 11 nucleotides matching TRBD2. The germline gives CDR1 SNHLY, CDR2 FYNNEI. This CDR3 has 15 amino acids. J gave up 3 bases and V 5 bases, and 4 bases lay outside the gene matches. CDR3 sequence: CASSTSGGSTDTQYF. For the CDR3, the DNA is TGTGCCAGCAGTACTAGCGGGGGTTCTACAGATACGCAGTATTTT. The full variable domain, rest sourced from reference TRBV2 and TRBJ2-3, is EPEVTQTPSHQVTQMGQEVILRCVPISNHLYFYWYRQILGQKVEFLVSFYNNEISEKSEIFDDQFSVERPDGSNFTLKIRSTKLEDSAMYFCASSTSGGSTDTQYFGPGTRLTVL.

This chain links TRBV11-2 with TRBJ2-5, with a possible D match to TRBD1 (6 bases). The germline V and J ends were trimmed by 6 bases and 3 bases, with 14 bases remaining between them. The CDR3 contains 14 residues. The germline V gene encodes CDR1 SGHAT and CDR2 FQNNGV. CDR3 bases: TGTGCCAGCAGGTACCTGAGGGGGAAAGAGACCCAGTACTTC. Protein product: CASRYLRGKETQYF.